This T cell receptor (beta chain) was captured by sequencing in a study of blood T cell repertoires in COVID-19. Germline-derived CDR1 and CDR2 are MNHNY and SVGAGI (reference sequence). The CDR3 runs 16 residues. V was pared by 4 bases and J by 6 bases, with 21 bases between. The repertoire was sequenced with immunoSEQ multiplex PCR; TCRdb's copy has only in-frame clones and lacks some. The data contain fewer than 200,000 clones, approximately 84% of them singletons. Input material: peripheral blood. This TCR came from a man between 35 and 55 years old who had recovered from COVID-19. The chain joins TRBV6-6 to TRBJ1-1; weak D call: TRBD1 (6 bases). The CDR3 nucleotides read TGTGCCAGCAGTTCTACAGGGATTTCGGGTAAGCCTGAAGCTTTCTTT. As protein: CASSSTGISGKPEAFF.